This entry lists 3 T cell receptor beta chains sequenced from one sample in a study of cytomegalovirus exposure and HLA in healthy donors (dated by TCRdb to the late 2010s). Library preparation used the immunoSEQ multiplex PCR assay. For the multiplex PCR, a mixture combining 60 forward primers for TCR Vbeta segments and 13 reverse primers for TCR Jbeta segments was used. The clones in this table, taken by TCRdb from immuneACCESS, are in-frame only. Not every clone is retained; where verified, under half of the shortfall comes from an unresolved V gene, and the cause of the rest is unknown. The sample records 150,000 or so clones, around four fifths of which are singletons. The top ten constitute about 1.3% of the sample. The sequencing input was PBMCs. These receptors originate from a young man in good health and CMV-seronegative.

This sequence joins TRBV10-2 and TRBJ1-1, with a weak D call TRBD1 (5 bases). This CDR3 is 16 amino acids long. V gave up 7 bases and J gave up 4 bases, with 22 bases separating them. Germline V gene sequence: CDR1 WSHSY, CDR2 SAAADI. CDR3 nucleotides: TGCGCCAGCACCCAGCCGGCGGGGCTGGCTGGCACTGAAGCTTTCTTT. Translating gives CASTQPAGLAGTEAFF.

The chain links TRBV7-2 to TRBJ1-2; 7 nucleotides agree with TRBD1. Trimming removed 4 bases from V and 1 base from J; junction bases left unmatched: 9. Germline CDR1 reads SGHTA; CDR2 reads FQGNSA. The CDR3 is made up of 16 amino acids. CDR3 in DNA: TGTGCCAGCAGCTCTGAGACAGGGATGAGTAACTATGGCTACACCTTC. Its translation is CASSSETGMSNYGYTF.

This chain connects TRBV10-2 to TRBJ1-5; 9 nucleotides line up with TRBD1. The junction had 6 bases not matched to a gene; V was cut back by 6 bases and J by 6 bases. Germline values: CDR1 WSHSY, CDR2 SAAADI. The CDR3 extends over 14 amino acids. The DNA for the CDR3 is TGCGCCAGCAGGGGGACAGGGCAGGGTCAGCCCCAGCATTTT. It yields the protein CASRGTGQGQPQHF.